The source of this T cell receptor (beta chain) is a study of blood T cell repertoires in COVID-19. Overall study: From the United States, Italy and Spain came samples of acute and convalescent COVID-19. T cells, B-cell-depleted T cells, or PBMCs supplied cDNA or gDNA.

The ends were cut back, 2 bases at V and 6 bases at J, with 14 bases in the middle. This CDR3 has 14 residues. Germline V lookup: CDR1 MNHEY, CDR2 SMNVEV (reference sequence). Authors' methods: Using reference gene primer amplification, nucleated cell counts were estimated. TCRdb's table, derived via immunoSEQ multiplex PCR, lists solely in-frame clones and lacks some. The V and J calls and clone size were taken over from that table, and D and trimming were inferred from the DNA. The repertoire holds over 200,000 clones, with about nine tenths as singletons. This sequence joins TRBV27 and TRBJ2-7, with D perhaps TRBD1 (6 bases). The clonotype originates from a woman aged 55-69 years with acute or convalescent COVID-19. The sample was peripheral blood. In nucleotides, the CDR3 is TGTGCCAGCAGTTTAGTCCCGACAGGAACCGAGCAGTACTTC. Its translation is CASSLVPTGTEQYF.